The 22 T cell receptor beta chains below were found in one sample sequenced in a study of blood T cell repertoires in COVID-19. Produced via immunoSEQ multiplex PCR; TCRdb's table is partial and in-frame only. The sample records a few hundred thousand clones, roughly 87% being singletons. Specimen: peripheral blood. Source of these receptors: a man in his late teens or twenties with active or convalescent COVID-19.

The genes are TRBV1 and TRBJ2-7; the table calls TRBD1, which could not be checked here. TRBV1 is flagged as a pseudogene. The CDR3 is made up of 17 amino acids. CDR3 nucleotide sequence: TGCACCAGCAGCGCCTGGTGGGCAGGGCTTACTATCTACGAGCAGTACTTC. The encoded protein is CTSSAWWAGLTIYEQYF.

V and J are TRBV7-2 and TRBJ1-6; 7 bases are a match to TRBD1. Germline CDR1 reads SGHTA; CDR2 reads FQGNSA. J was trimmed by 6 bases and V by 5 bases; bases with no gene match: 7. The CDR3 runs 15 residues. CDR3 sequence reads: CASSLRTGFNSPLHF. CDR3 nucleotides: TGTGCCAGCAGCCTCCGGACAGGCTTTAATTCACCCCTCCACTTT. The full variable domain, in which reference TRBV7-2 and TRBJ1-6 provide the parts outside the CDR3, is GAGVSQSPSNKVTEKGKDVELRCDPISGHTALYWYRQSLGQGLEFLIYFQGNSAPDKSGLPSDRFSAERTGGSVSTLTIQRTQQEDSAVYLCASSLRTGFNSPLHFGNGTRLTVT.

The rearrangement links TRBV7-8 to TRBJ1-5; D is perhaps TRBD1 (6 bases). Germline V gene lookup returns CDR1 SGHVS and CDR2 FQNEAQ. This CDR3 has 17 amino acids. Trimming shortened V by 1 base and J by 4 bases, and 17 bases separated the two germline ends. CDR3 sequence: CASSLELQGSRNQPQHF. Written as DNA, the CDR3 is TGTGCCAGCAGCTTAGAATTGCAGGGGAGTAGGAATCAGCCCCAGCATTTT. The full variable domain, in which reference TRBV7-8 and TRBJ1-5 provide the parts outside the CDR3, is GAGVSQSPRYKVAKRGQDVALRCDPISGHVSLFWYQQALGQGPEFLTYFQNEAQLDKSGLPSDRFFAERPEGSVSTLKIQRTQQEDSAVYLCASSLELQGSRNQPQHFGDGTRLSIL.

A few counts support this clone. This chain links TRBV6-5 with TRBJ2-2; TRBD2 matches at 8 bases. From germline, CDR1 is MNHEY and CDR2 SVGAGI. CDR3 length: 14 residues. Germline trimming cut 6 bases from V and 4 bases from J; bases unmatched to any gene: 4. CDR3 protein: CASRTSGITGELFF. CDR3 nucleotide sequence: TGTGCCAGCAGAACTAGCGGTATCACCGGGGAGCTGTTTTTT.

A single count supports this clone. The chain uses TRBV25-1 and TRBJ2-5; 9 nucleotides line up with TRBD2. Looked up from germline, CDR1 is MGHDK and CDR2 is SYGVNS. The V segment lost 8 bases and the J segment 2 bases; nucleotides outside the gene matches: 9. CDR3 length equals 15 residues. CDR3: CASRNSGGQQETQYF. The CDR3 DNA reads TGTGCCAGCCGCAATAGCGGGGGACAACAAGAGACCCAGTACTTC.

The V and J genes are TRBV5-1 and TRBJ2-1, with D possibly matching TRBD2 (6 bases). CDR1 is SGHRS and CDR2 is YFSETQ in the germline V gene. CDR3 size: 16 residues. Trimming stripped 0 bases from V and 7 bases from J, with 17 bases between. The CDR3 bases are TGCGCCAGCAGCTTGGAAGCTACGGGGGAGTGGAATGAGCAGTTCTTC. Translated: CASSLEATGEWNEQFF.

CDR3 sequence reads: CASSEGFGTGSSGNTIYF. The CDR3 DNA is TGTGCCAGCAGTGAAGGATTTGGGACAGGAAGCTCTGGAAACACCATATATTTT. The chain couples TRBV2 to TRBJ1-3; TRBD1 matches at 8 bases. CDR1 SNHLY and CDR2 FYNNEI come from the germline V gene. The CDR3 length is 18 residues. The trim removed 1 base at V and 0 bases at J, leaving 8 bases unmatched.

The rearrangement joins TRBV28 to TRBJ2-7, with TRBD2 matching over 10 bases. V shed 1 base, J shed 0 bases, and the junction held 12 bases outside the gene matches. The CDR3 is 19 amino acids. The germline V gene encodes CDR1 MDHEN and CDR2 SYDVKM. CDR3 sequence (DNA): TGTGCCAGCAGTTTATTTCGTAGGCTAGCGGGGGTGAACTCCTACGAGCAGTACTTC. Amino acid sequence: CASSLFRRLAGVNSYEQYF.

The chain has TRBV7-2 and TRBJ2-7; a weak D match, TRBD1 (5 bases). Trimming left V 6 bases short and J 9 bases short, with 18 bases between. The CDR3 loop spans 13 amino acids. Germline CDR1 and CDR2: SGHTA and FQGNSA. CDR3 sequence: CASRRQSLTAQYF. The DNA of the CDR3 is TGTGCCAGCAGGAGACAGAGTCTTACGGCGCAGTACTTC.

This sequence joins TRBV6-5 and TRBJ1-5; D is unclear. Germline V gene data show CDR1 as MNHEY and CDR2 as SVGAGI. The CDR3 length is 14 residues. Trimming left V 2 bases short and J 6 bases short, with 11 bases between. As DNA, the CDR3 is TGTGCCAGCAGTTACCGGCCAGGTTTTCAGCCCCAGCATTTT. This sequence encodes CASSYRPGFQPQHF.

CDR3 in amino acids: CASSFGGSSSYNSPLHF. CDR3 DNA sequence: TGCGCCAGCAGCTTCGGGGGTTCAAGCTCCTATAATTCACCCCTCCACTTT. V is TRBV5-1 and J is TRBJ1-6; TRBD1 might be the D (5 bases). Germline V CDR1 and CDR2: SGHRS, YFSETQ. Trimming removed 2 bases at V and 0 bases at J, with 12 bases between. This CDR3 comprises 17 residues.

In regard to this clone: A junction end diverges from the germline sequence, so it may reflect a read error. The chain links TRBV6-5 to TRBJ2-1; possibly TRBD2 for D (5 bases). This CDR3 is built from 12 residues. Germline loops: CDR1 MNHEY, CDR2 SVGAGI. Written as DNA, the CDR3 is TGTGCCAGCACTGCTAGCTACGATGAGCAGTTCTTC. Translation: CASTASYDEQFF.

V gene TRBV6-2 or TRBV6-3 combines with J gene TRBJ1-1; D is undetermined. The CDR3 has 13 amino acids. V lost 5 bases and J lost 9, with 16 bases in between. Germline CDR1 is MNHEY and CDR2 is SVGEGT. CDR3: CASSRTYSAQAFF. DNA for the CDR3: TGTGCCAGCAGTCGGACTTACTCCGCGCAAGCTTTCTTT.

This clone was seen a single time. V and J are TRBV7-9 and TRBJ1-2; TRBD1 matches 7 bases. This CDR3 has 15 residues. Germline trimming cut 0 bases from V and 1 base from J; bases unmatched to any gene: 2. The germline V gene encodes CDR1 SEHNR and CDR2 FQNEAQ (reference sequence). The chain's CDR3 is CASSLAGQINYGYTF. The CDR3 DNA reads as TGTGCCAGCAGCTTAGCGGGACAGATTAACTATGGCTACACCTTC.

J is TRBJ1-2 and V is TRBV7-2; 8 bases match TRBD1. Germline CDR1 reads SGHTA; CDR2 reads FQGNSA. The junction had 4 bases not matched to a gene; V was cut back by 3 bases and J by 7 bases. CDR3 length equals 13 residues. The CDR3: CASSFLTGGGYTF. The CDR3 DNA is TGTGCCAGCAGCTTCCTCACAGGGGGTGGCTACACCTTC.

This clone was seen only a few times. The rearrangement links TRBV7-2 to TRBJ2-1; TRBD2 is a possible D gene (7 bases). Trimming removed 3 bases from V and 4 bases from J, with 10 bases in between. The CDR3 runs 14 residues. CDR1 and CDR2 from the germline V gene are SGHTA and FQGNSA. The CDR3 nucleotides are TGTGCCAGCAGCTTGGGGGGGCATTACAATGAGCAGTTCTTC. Translated: CASSLGGHYNEQFF.

The chain joins TRBV6-1 to TRBJ1-2, with TRBD1 identical over 9 bases. V dropped 6 bases and J dropped 7; count of bases not matched to a gene: 9. The germline gives CDR1 MNHNS, CDR2 SASEGT. This CDR3 has 14 amino acids. DNA for the CDR3: TGTGCCAGCAGATCCTCACAGGGGGCGGCTGGCTACACCTTC. This translates into CASRSSQGAAGYTF.

The CDR3 here is CASSTEGGPYEQYF. CDR3 nucleotide sequence: TGTGCCAGCAGTACAGAGGGAGGGCCGTACGAGCAGTACTTC. This rearrangement joins TRBV6-1 to TRBJ2-7; the match to TRBD2 covers 7 bases. From germline, CDR1 is MNHNS and CDR2 SASEGT. The CDR3 has 14 amino acids. The junction had 8 bases not matched to a gene; V was cut back by 5 bases and J by 4 bases.

The chain uses TRBV25-1 and TRBJ2-7; D is uncertain. V was clipped by 3 bases and J by 1 base, with 13 bases between them. Germline V lookup: CDR1 MGHDK, CDR2 SYGVNS. The length of the CDR3 is 15 residues. The CDR3 DNA is TGTGCCAGCAGTGACGACAAGTTGTTTTCCTACGAGCAGTACTTC. Translation gives CASSDDKLFSYEQYF.

The chain links TRBV4-1 to TRBJ2-7; 7 positions match TRBD1. V dropped 1 base and J dropped 3; count of bases not matched to a gene: 6. The CDR3 length is 15 residues. Per the germline V gene, CDR1 is MGHRA and CDR2 is YSYEKL. The CDR3 loop is CASSQVLAGGYEQYF. In DNA, the CDR3 is TGCGCCAGCAGCCAAGTTTTGGCAGGGGGCTACGAGCAGTACTTC.

The chain combines TRBV5-5 with TRBJ2-7; D is perhaps TRBD2 (6 bases). This CDR3 has 14 amino acids. CDR1 is SGHKS and CDR2 is YYEKEE in the germline V gene (reference sequence). Trimming removed 0 bases at V and 1 base at J, with 8 bases between. The CDR3 DNA reads TGTGCCAGCAGCTTGGTTGGGGGGTCCTACGAGCAGTACTTC. It is translated as CASSLVGGSYEQYF.

V gene TRBV12-3 or TRBV12-4 combines with J gene TRBJ2-7, with D possibly TRBD1 on 5 matching bases. The CDR3 contains 12 residues. V was pared by 8 bases and J by 4 bases, with 12 bases between. The CDR3 bases are TGTGCCAGCGGAAGGGGTGTATACGAGCAGTACTTC. It translates to CASGRGVYEQYF.